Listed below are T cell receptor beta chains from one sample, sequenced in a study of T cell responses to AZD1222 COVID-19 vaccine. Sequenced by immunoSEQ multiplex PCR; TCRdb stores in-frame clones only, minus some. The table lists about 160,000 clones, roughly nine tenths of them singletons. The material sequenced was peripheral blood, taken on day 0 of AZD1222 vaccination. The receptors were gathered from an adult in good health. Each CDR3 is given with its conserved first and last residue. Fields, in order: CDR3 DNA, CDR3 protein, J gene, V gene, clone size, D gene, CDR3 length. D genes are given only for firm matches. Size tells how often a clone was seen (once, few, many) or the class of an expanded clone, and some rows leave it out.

CDR3 DNA: TGTGCCAGCAGCTTGGCACCGTTTACCGACTCTGGAAACACCATATATTTT
CDR3 protein: CASSLAPFTDSGNTIYF
J gene: TRBJ1-3
V gene: TRBV5-4
clone size: NA
D gene: NA
CDR3 length: 17

CDR3 DNA: TGTGCCAGCAGCCGTGGGACAGGGTCTGGAAACACCATATATTTT
CDR3 protein: CASSRGTGSGNTIYF
J gene: TRBJ1-3
V gene: TRBV2
clone size: few
D gene: TRBD1
CDR3 length: 15

CDR3 DNA: TGTGCCAGCAGCTTGGCTACCAGGGTTGGCTATGGCTACACCTTC
CDR3 protein: CASSLATRVGYGYTF
J gene: TRBJ1-2
V gene: TRBV7-9
clone size: NA
D gene: NA
CDR3 length: 15

CDR3 DNA: TGCAGCGTTGAAGAACAGGGTGGTTACACTGAAGCTTTCTTT
CDR3 protein: CSVEEQGGYTEAFF
J gene: TRBJ1-1
V gene: TRBV29-1
clone size: NA
D gene: NA
CDR3 length: 14

CDR3 DNA: TGTGCCAGCAGCTTAGAGGGTAGCGGGGGTTTCATGGGATCCTACGAGCAGTACTTC
CDR3 protein: CASSLEGSGGFMGSYEQYF
J gene: TRBJ2-7
V gene: TRBV11-3
clone size: NA
D gene: TRBD2
CDR3 length: 19

CDR3 DNA: TGCGCCAGCAGCTTGTTTTCGGGAGGGACAGATACGCAGTATTTT
CDR3 protein: CASSLFSGGTDTQYF
J gene: TRBJ2-3
V gene: TRBV5-1
clone size: NA
D gene: TRBD2
CDR3 length: 15

CDR3 DNA: TGTGCCAGCAGTTGGACGGGGCACTACGAGCAGTACTTC
CDR3 protein: CASSWTGHYEQYF
J gene: TRBJ2-7
V gene: TRBV6-2/TRBV6-3
clone size: once
D gene: NA
CDR3 length: 13

CDR3 DNA: TGTGCCAGCAGCCCCCGACACATTTCCGTTAGCAATCAGCCCCAGCATTTT
CDR3 protein: CASSPRHISVSNQPQHF
J gene: TRBJ1-5
V gene: TRBV7-2
clone size: NA
D gene: NA
CDR3 length: 17

CDR3 DNA: TGTGCCAGCAGGGGACTAGCGGGGAACACCGGGGAGCTGTTTTTT
CDR3 protein: CASRGLAGNTGELFF
J gene: TRBJ2-2
V gene: TRBV2
clone size: NA
D gene: TRBD2
CDR3 length: 15

CDR3 DNA: TGTGCCAGCTCACCACCCGCAGGGAGCAATCAGCCCCAGCATTTT
CDR3 protein: CASSPPAGSNQPQHF
J gene: TRBJ1-5
V gene: TRBV18
clone size: NA
D gene: NA
CDR3 length: 15

CDR3 DNA: TGCGCCAGCAGCTTGGGTGCAGGGGGCTACGGCGAGCAGTACTTC
CDR3 protein: CASSLGAGGYGEQYF
J gene: TRBJ2-7
V gene: TRBV5-1
clone size: NA
D gene: TRBD1
CDR3 length: 15

CDR3 DNA: TGTGCCAGCAGCGGGGGACAGACGAACACTGAAGCTTTCTTT
CDR3 protein: CASSGGQTNTEAFF
J gene: TRBJ1-1
V gene: TRBV7-8
clone size: NA
D gene: TRBD1
CDR3 length: 14

CDR3 DNA: TGTGCCAGCAGCGTAGCAGGGATGAACACTGAAGCTTTCTTT
CDR3 protein: CASSVAGMNTEAFF
J gene: TRBJ1-1
V gene: TRBV9
clone size: NA
D gene: NA
CDR3 length: 14

CDR3 DNA: TGTGCCAGCTCACCCAGCGGGACGAGGAACACTGAAGCTTTCTTT
CDR3 protein: CASSPSGTRNTEAFF
J gene: TRBJ1-1
V gene: TRBV18
clone size: few
D gene: NA
CDR3 length: 15

CDR3 DNA: TGTGCCAGCAGTTTATGGGCTAGCGGGGGAGAGGAGCAGTACTTC
CDR3 protein: CASSLWASGGEEQYF
J gene: TRBJ2-7
V gene: TRBV28
clone size: NA
D gene: TRBD2
CDR3 length: 15

CDR3 DNA: TGTGCCAGCAGCTTCGGACAGGGGATATCCAATCAGCCCCAGCATTTT
CDR3 protein: CASSFGQGISNQPQHF
J gene: TRBJ1-5
V gene: TRBV5-6
clone size: NA
D gene: TRBD1
CDR3 length: 16

CDR3 DNA: TGTGCCAGCAGCTTAGGGGGTTCGGCCAAAAACATTCAGTACTTC
CDR3 protein: CASSLGGSAKNIQYF
J gene: TRBJ2-4
V gene: TRBV7-3
clone size: NA
D gene: NA
CDR3 length: 15

CDR3 DNA: TGTGCCAGCAGCTTGTTGGGGCGGTTAGTGGGCACTGAAGCTTTCTTT
CDR3 protein: CASSLLGRLVGTEAFF
J gene: TRBJ1-1
V gene: TRBV5-6
clone size: once
D gene: NA
CDR3 length: 16

CDR3 DNA: TGTGCCAGCAGTCCGGACAGGGTAGGCTATGGCTACACCTTC
CDR3 protein: CASSPDRVGYGYTF
J gene: TRBJ1-2
V gene: TRBV6-5
clone size: NA
D gene: TRBD1
CDR3 length: 14

CDR3 DNA: TGTGCCAGCAGGAATACAGGGACAACTAATGAAAAACTGTTTTTT
CDR3 protein: CASRNTGTTNEKLFF
J gene: TRBJ1-4
V gene: TRBV11-3
clone size: NA
D gene: NA
CDR3 length: 15

CDR3 DNA: TGCGCCAGCAGCCTCGGGACTGCGGTTGAGCCCCAGCATTTT
CDR3 protein: CASSLGTAVEPQHF
J gene: TRBJ1-5
V gene: TRBV4-3
clone size: NA
D gene: NA
CDR3 length: 14

CDR3 DNA: TGTGCCAGCGGCCCCCCCTCGGGGCGGGTCACCGGGGAGCTGTTTTTT
CDR3 protein: CASGPPSGRVTGELFF
J gene: TRBJ2-2
V gene: TRBV9
clone size: NA
D gene: NA
CDR3 length: 16

CDR3 DNA: TGTGCCAGCAGCTTAGTGTTTCCGGGGCCCTACGAGCAGTACTTC
CDR3 protein: CASSLVFPGPYEQYF
J gene: TRBJ2-7
V gene: TRBV11-3
clone size: NA
D gene: NA
CDR3 length: 15

CDR3 DNA: TGCGCCAGCAGCCAAGAGGCGTTCGGAAATCAGCCCCAGCATTTT
CDR3 protein: CASSQEAFGNQPQHF
J gene: TRBJ1-5
V gene: TRBV4-3
clone size: NA
D gene: NA
CDR3 length: 15

CDR3 DNA: TGTGCCAGCAGCCCCACCCCGACAGGAAGGATTGAGCAGTTCTTC
CDR3 protein: CASSPTPTGRIEQFF
J gene: TRBJ2-1
V gene: TRBV7-3
clone size: NA
D gene: NA
CDR3 length: 15

CDR3 DNA: TGTGCCAGCTCACCGGGACCCCCTCCCGAGCAGTACTTC
CDR3 protein: CASSPGPPPEQYF
J gene: TRBJ2-7
V gene: TRBV6-5
clone size: NA
D gene: NA
CDR3 length: 13

CDR3 DNA: TGTGCCAGTAGTGAACCTGGCGGTCAGCCCCAGCATTTT
CDR3 protein: CASSEPGGQPQHF
J gene: TRBJ1-5
V gene: TRBV19
clone size: NA
D gene: NA
CDR3 length: 13

CDR3 DNA: TGTGCCAGCAGCTTAGTCCTGGCCAGCGCAACTAATGAAAAACTGTTTTTT
CDR3 protein: CASSLVLASATNEKLFF
J gene: TRBJ1-4
V gene: TRBV7-9
clone size: NA
D gene: NA
CDR3 length: 17